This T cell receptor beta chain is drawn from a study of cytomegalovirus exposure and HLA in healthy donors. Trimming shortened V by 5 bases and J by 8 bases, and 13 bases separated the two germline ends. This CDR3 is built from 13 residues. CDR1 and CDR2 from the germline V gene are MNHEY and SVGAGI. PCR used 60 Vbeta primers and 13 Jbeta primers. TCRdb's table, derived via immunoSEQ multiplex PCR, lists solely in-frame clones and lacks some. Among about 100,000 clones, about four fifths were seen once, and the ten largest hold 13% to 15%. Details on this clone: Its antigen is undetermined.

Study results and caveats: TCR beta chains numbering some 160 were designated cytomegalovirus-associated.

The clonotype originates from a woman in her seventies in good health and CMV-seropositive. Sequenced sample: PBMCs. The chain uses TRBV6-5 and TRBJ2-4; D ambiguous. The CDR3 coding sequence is TGTGCCAGCAGTGTCACATTAGAGGACATTCAGTACTTC. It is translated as CASSVTLEDIQYF.